The next 2 T cell receptor beta chains were all read from a single sample in a study of T-cell memory formation after mild COVID-19. Via MiXCR, TCRdb re-called the 5' RACE reads, giving one row per CDR3 protein. The data contain about 210,000 distinct CDR3 sequences, 10% to 13% of them seen just once; the ten biggest clones take up less than 4%. The sample was PBMCs or a T cell subset sorted from them (not recorded which). Receptors originate from a man aged 18 to 29 who had mild COVID-19 (a few samples of this study predate the infection). Cell type and time point are not known.

This clonotype was counted ten times or more. The V gene is TRBV4-3, the J gene TRBJ2-5; unclear D gene. Germline CDR1 and CDR2: LGHNA and YSLEER. V shed 1 base and J shed 3 bases, with 6 bases lying between them. This CDR3 is 13 amino acids long. CDR3 loop: CASSQAPEETQYF. The CDR3 coding sequence is TGCGCCAGCAGCCAAGCCCCGGAAGAGACCCAGTACTTC.

This clonotype was seen only a few times. The genes are TRBV11-3 and TRBJ2-3, with D hard to call. The CDR3 has 14 residues. Trimming removed 3 bases from V and 2 bases from J, with 9 bases in between. The germline V gene encodes CDR1 SGHNT and CDR2 YENEEA. The CDR3 nucleotides are TGTGCCAGCAGCTTCGACGGATACACAGATACGCAGTATTTT. Residues: CASSFDGYTDTQYF.